This T cell receptor beta chain was sequenced for a study of prognosis after radiotherapy for stage I lung cancer. Study in general: Patients (under 14 men, roughly six women) were aged about 53 to 90, median approximately 74 years. Study conclusions and caveats: Tumor specificity of expanded TCR clones went undetermined.

By two-round multiplex PCR, the TCR beta CDR3 was amplified from genomic DNA. The use of primers specific to each TRBV and TRBJ gene characterized first-round PCR. PCR proceeded to a second round, and that round used universal primers. Using its own MiXCR run on the multiplex PCR reads, TCRdb lists one record per CDR3 protein. The table shows 30,000 to 40,000 distinct CDR3 sequences, with 32% occurring only once. The authors drew around 6.2 milliliters of peripheral blood at each of two time points. Regarding this clonotype: Its antigen is as yet unknown. At one end the junction does not follow the germline gene, possibly because of a read error.

The CDR3 spans 14 residues. The V and J genes are TRBV12-3 or TRBV12-4 and TRBJ1-1, with D maybe TRBD1 (5 bases). The clonotype comes from a donor aged 50 or older with non-small cell lung cancer. Sequenced material: PBMCs, taken before or after stereotactic body radiation therapy (not recorded which). The chain's CDR3 is CASSLTAMNTEASF. CDR3 nucleotides: TGTGCCAGCAGTTTGACAGCAATGAACACTGAAGCTTCCTTT.